This TCR beta chain was captured in a study of blood T cell repertoires in COVID-19 (dated by TCRdb to 2020 to 2021). Looking at the study overall: The collaborator samples originated in the United States, Italy and Spain and spanned the acute and convalescent phases of COVID-19. The samples were drawn from the first 160 participants of the ongoing ImmuneRACE study and from 1,200 or so subjects provided by 6 global collaborators. Deeply sampled blood TCRbeta repertoires from subjects exposed to, actively infected with, or recovered from COVID-19 were included in the dataset. Where HLA class I and class II types were available, the types were taken from metadata supplied by the sample provider, not from assay-based typing. The repertoires were released in a freely available public database intended as a resource for research on the immune response to SARS-CoV-2. A de-identified subject ID, COVID-19 status, age in years and sex were almost always included in the sample metadata. The prospective study material was composed of cDNA or gDNA derived from T cells, B-cell-depleted T cells, or PBMCs.

Inclusive of the bounding cysteine and phenylalanine, the CDR3 is 19 residues long. Solely the CDR3 DNA is kept, with 57 bases framed from the first base. V lost 3 bases and J lost 4 bases, and the count of bases not matched to a germline gene is 10. Based on the germline V gene (reference sequence), the CDR1 and CDR2 sequences are LNHDA and SQIVND. Participants in the prospective study were enrolled through a virtual design, were aged roughly 18 to 100 years, and lived in fewer than 30 United States geographic areas. Cohort assignment in the prospective study relied on participant-reported clinical history from a screening survey and a study questionnaire. Recovered participants in ImmuneRACE Cohort 3 were defined as having two consecutive negative NP/OP PCR tests, clearance from a healthcare professional, or resolution of symptoms. Each participant in the prospective study had whole blood, serum and a nasopharyngeal or oropharyngeal swab collected by mobile phlebotomists. Participants in the prospective study had the option to provide additional blood draws and questionnaires over an approximately 2-month period. Before DNA extraction, blood samples from the prospective study were shipped at room temperature or frozen.

In the case of this clone: Its antigen remains unidentified. Qualities for individual bases were not recorded, and no much larger clone is one base off.

The immunoSEQ Assay, a bias-controlled multiplex PCR, was used to amplify TCRbeta CDR3 regions from genomic DNA. As for the authors' bioinformatics: Within the assay, amplification of reference gene primers was used to estimate how many nucleated cells each sample contained. To quantify the absolute abundance of each unique TCRbeta CDR3 rearrangement, sequence reads were collapsed and filtered. Productive Simpson clonality was computed per sample as the square root of Simpson's diversity index over productive rearrangements. In its TCRdb copy, this immuneACCESS table keeps in-frame sequences only and misses some clones. Where compared with another copy, unresolved V genes explain less than half of these, and the others have no known cause. V and J calls and clone size come straight from that table; D and trimming were deduced from the DNA. This sample comprises roughly 130,000 clones, around 83% of them detected only once. Of the sample, over 3% falls within the top ten clones.

General study outcomes and caveats: The amount of clinical and demographic metadata varied by source and participant and was provided uncurated.

Material: PBMCs or T cells enriched from blood (not recorded which). This TCR was recovered from a woman in her twenties or thirties who had recovered from COVID-19. This chain is built from TRBV19 and TRBJ2-2, with TRBD2 identical over 14 junction bases. The nucleotide sequence is given as TGTGCCAGTAGTATGAGAAAGGGGACTAGCGGGAGACGCACCGGGGAGCTGTTTTTT. The translation is CASSMRKGTSGRRTGELFF.